This T cell receptor (beta chain) was captured in a study of OX40 agonist ivuxolimab in advanced cancers. The wider study: Mean age approximately 66 years, range about 23 to 85; 82.7% male.

General study points: There were, on average, more expanded clones in CD8+ T cells than in CD4+. At 0.1-3.0 mg/kg, partial responders had clonal expansion among the lowest observed.

Peripheral blood came from all dose cohorts at three timepoints. TCRdb keeps only in-frame clones here, not all; method: immunoSEQ multiplex PCR. This table has roughly 80,000 clones, 93% appearing once. Worth noting for this clone: Its antigen is undetermined.

The CDR3 consists of 14 residues. Per the germline V gene, CDR1 is GTSNPN and CDR2 is SVGIG (reference sequence). Losses at the gene ends were 0 bases for V and 6 bases for J; bases not matched to a gene: 6. Sample: CD4+ or CD8+ T cells sorted from blood, taken in a trial of the OX40 agonist ivuxolimab. The sequence was obtained from an adult with an advanced solid tumor such as melanoma, head and neck, liver or kidney cancer. V is TRBV30 and J is TRBJ2-3; TRBD2 agrees at 7 bases. The CDR3 nucleotides are TGTGCCTGGAGTGTACTGGAGGGAGGGGATACGCAGTATTTT. This gives the protein CAWSVLEGGDTQYF.